These T cell receptor beta chains were read from a single sample in a study of lymphopenia after photon versus proton radiotherapy. Profiling relied on immunoSEQ multiplex PCR, and the TCRdb table lists in-frame clones only, not all of them. The data hold fewer than 15,000 clones, with less than 90% observed a single time. Source: peripheral blood, taken from a patient treated with photon-based radiotherapy. Source of these receptors: a man aged 55 to 69 with pancreatic cancer. Each CDR3 is given with its conserved first and last residue. D genes are given only for firm matches. Some rows have no size entry. The others give once, few or many, or a class for an expanded clone.

clone size	V gene	J gene	D gene	CDR3 protein	CDR3 DNA
NA	TRBV29-1	TRBJ1-2	NA	CSVDQNYGYTF	TGCAGCGTTGACCAGAACTATGGCTACACCTTC
NA	TRBV6-5	TRBJ2-1	TRBD2	CASSYYSGVEQFF	TGTGCCAGCAGTTACTATAGCGGGGTTGAGCAGTTCTTC
NA	TRBV9	TRBJ2-3	NA	CASSVGGSLKGDTQYF	TGTGCCAGCAGCGTAGGGGGTAGCCTGAAGGGCGATACGCAGTATTTT
once	TRBV7-9	TRBJ1-1	NA	CAGGGQSTEAFF	TGTGCCGGCGGGGGCCAAAGCACTGAAGCTTTCTTT
NA	TRBV11-2	TRBJ1-6	NA	CASSLDGGDSPLHF	TGTGCCAGCAGCTTAGATGGTGGGGATTCACCCCTCCACTTT
NA	TRBV5-1	TRBJ1-1	TRBD1	CASSSGGAGTEAFF	TGCGCCAGCAGCTCAGGGGGCGCAGGAACTGAAGCTTTCTTT
NA	TRBV29-1	TRBJ1-4	NA	CSVATDGGKKKLFF	TGCAGCGTCGCTACTGACGGAGGCAAGAAAAAACTGTTTTTT
NA	TRBV5-1	TRBJ2-2	NA	CASSFRYLATGELFF	TGCGCCAGCAGCTTTAGGTACCTGGCTACCGGGGAGCTGTTTTTT
NA	TRBV5-1	TRBJ1-4	NA	CASSLGLGPNEKLFF	TGCGCCAGCAGCTTGGGTCTTGGCCCGAATGAAAAACTGTTTTTT
once	TRBV19	TRBJ2-2	TRBD2	CASLPRGANTGELFF	TGTGCCAGTCTGCCCCGGGGGGCGAACACCGGGGAGCTGTTTTTT
NA	TRBV6-1	TRBJ1-3	NA	CASSKRSAWGNTIYF	TGTGCCAGCAGTAAGCGGTCAGCTTGGGGAAACACCATATATTTT
NA	TRBV27	TRBJ1-6	NA	CASSLRGSPLHF	TGTGCCAGCAGTTTAAGGGGTTCACCCCTCCACTTT
NA	TRBV5-1	TRBJ1-5	TRBD1	CASSLQGDHQPQHF	TGCGCCAGCAGCCTCCAGGGGGACCATCAGCCCCAGCATTTT
NA	TRBV15	TRBJ1-2	NA	CATSMGTHRRGYTF	TGTGCCACCAGCATGGGCACTCATCGGCGAGGCTACACCTTC
NA	TRBV30	TRBJ1-5	NA	CAWSVKAGRNQPQHF	TGTGCCTGGAGTGTAAAGGCTGGTCGGAATCAGCCCCAGCATTTT
once	TRBV5-1	TRBJ2-5	TRBD1	CASSLTGGRMETQYF	TGCGCCAGCAGCTTGACAGGGGGCAGGATGGAGACCCAGTACTTC
NA	TRBV5-1	TRBJ2-3	TRBD2	CASSIPGLATDTQYF	TGCGCCAGCAGCATACCGGGACTAGCCACAGATACGCAGTATTTT
once	TRBV7-2	TRBJ2-5	TRBD1	CASSPGQGGETQYF	TGTGCCAGCAGCCCAGGACAGGGGGGAGAGACCCAGTACTTC
NA	TRBV6-5	TRBJ2-7	TRBD2	CASKAGGAYEQYF	TGTGCCAGCAAGGCCGGGGGGGCCTACGAGCAGTACTTC
few	TRBV5-4	TRBJ1-6	NA	CASSSLSSGVNSPLHF	TGTGCCAGCAGCTCCCTGTCGTCCGGGGTAAATTCACCCCTCCACTTT
NA	TRBV20-1	TRBJ1-3	NA	CSASAGNTIYF	TGCAGTGCTAGTGCTGGAAACACCATATATTTT
NA	TRBV6-5	TRBJ2-1	NA	CASRQDYYNEQFF	TGTGCCAGCAGACAGGACTACTACAATGAGCAGTTCTTC
NA	TRBV27	TRBJ2-5	TRBD2	CASSLLGAGGQETQYF	TGTGCCAGCAGTTTGTTAGGAGCGGGGGGCCAAGAGACCCAGTACTTC
few	TRBV19	TRBJ1-6	NA	CASSNQGTYNSPLHF	TGTGCCAGTAGTAACCAGGGGACCTATAATTCACCCCTCCACTTT
NA	TRBV5-4	TRBJ1-2	NA	CASRFDRNTNYGYTF	TGTGCCAGCAGGTTCGACAGGAATACAAACTATGGCTACACCTTC
NA	TRBV19	TRBJ2-7	NA	CASSDSHQSFKQYF	TGTGCCAGTAGTGATTCCCATCAGAGTTTCAAGCAGTACTTC
NA	TRBV18	TRBJ2-7	NA	CASSRGPRDYEQYF	TGTGCCAGCTCACGCGGACCACGGGACTACGAGCAGTACTTC